Below, one T cell receptor beta chain is given with its context. The antigen is not known. The sample is drawn from a study of cytomegalovirus exposure and HLA in healthy donors. Study observations and caveats: Associated with cytomegalovirus, according to the listing, were about 160 TCR beta chains. A link between a missense DCLRE1C variant and TCR beta V- and J-gene trimming emerged from a later analysis. Most likely, a cluster of highly shared sequence variants arose as a sequencing artifact.

Germline V gives CDR1 MNHEY, CDR2 SMNVEV (reference sequence). V lost 3 bases to trimming and J lost 6 bases, with 11 bases between them. There are 14 residues in the CDR3. In the PCR, 60 Vbeta and 13 Jbeta primers were used. Per the authors' pipeline: A later analysis counted approximately 88 million unique TCR beta chains, around 11 million shared. Libraries were prepared by immunoSEQ multiplex PCR; TCRdb keeps only in-frame clonotypes and omits some of them. Clone size and V and J calls were adopted from that table, with D and trimming inferred from the DNA. Counted here are 100,000 to 150,000 clones, over 80% occurring once; the ten biggest clones make up approximately 2.1%.

Sample: PBMCs. The J gene is TRBJ2-2, the V gene TRBV27, with D tentatively TRBD2 (5 bases). The clonotype originates from a man younger than 45 in good health and CMV-seronegative. The DNA for the CDR3 is TGTGCCAGCAGTTTGGTGGCCGGGGCCGGGGAGCTGTTTTTT. As protein: CASSLVAGAGELFF.